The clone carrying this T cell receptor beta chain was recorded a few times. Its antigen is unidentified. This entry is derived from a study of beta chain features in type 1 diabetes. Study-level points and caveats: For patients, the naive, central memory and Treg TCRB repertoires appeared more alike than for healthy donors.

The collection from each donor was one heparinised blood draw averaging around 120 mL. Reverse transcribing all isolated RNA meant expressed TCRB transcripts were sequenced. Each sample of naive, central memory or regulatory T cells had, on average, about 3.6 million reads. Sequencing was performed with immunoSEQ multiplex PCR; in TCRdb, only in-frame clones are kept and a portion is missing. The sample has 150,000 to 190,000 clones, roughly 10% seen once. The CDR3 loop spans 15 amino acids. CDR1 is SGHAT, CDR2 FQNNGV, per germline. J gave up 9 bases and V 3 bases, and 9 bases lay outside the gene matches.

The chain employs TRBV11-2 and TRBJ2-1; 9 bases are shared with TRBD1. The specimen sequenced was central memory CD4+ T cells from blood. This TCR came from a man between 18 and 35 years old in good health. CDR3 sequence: CASSFNSGTGSEQFF. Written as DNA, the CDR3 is TGTGCCAGCAGCTTCAACTCCGGGACAGGGAGTGAGCAGTTCTTC.